This TCR beta chain was documented in a study of T cells after yellow fever vaccination. J gave up 9 bases and V 1 base, and 8 bases lay outside the gene matches. This CDR3 is 16 amino acids long. The germline V gene has CDR1 LGHNA and CDR2 YSLEER. This clonotype appeared many times. Template switching with 5'RACE generated the TCR cDNA and added a universal primer site and UMIs. TCRdb analysed the 5' RACE reads with MiXCR anew, one entry per CDR3 protein. The profile shows about 430,000 distinct CDR3 sequences, roughly a sixth of them singletons. The specimen was PBMCs, collected before the yellow fever booster vaccination. The chain joins TRBV4-3 to TRBJ2-3; TRBD2 aligns across 12 bases. The receptor was derived from a man between 18 and 35 years old who received the YFV17D yellow fever vaccine. The CDR3 is CASSQVWLAGGPTQYF. The CDR3, as DNA: TGCGCCAGCAGCCAAGTCTGGCTAGCGGGGGGGCCAACGCAGTATTTT.